A single sample gave rise to the 25 T cell receptor beta chains below, sequenced in a study of cytomegalovirus exposure and HLA in healthy donors. 13 Jbeta primers and 60 Vbeta primers were used for the PCR. Measured with immunoSEQ multiplex PCR; TCRdb has only the in-frame clones, and not every one. The data show roughly 150,000 clones, roughly 80% seen once. Source material: PBMCs. Source of these receptors: a male donor in good health and CMV-seronegative.

This clone is a singleton in its sample. The rearrangement joins TRBV29-1 to TRBJ2-7, with D maybe TRBD2 (6 bases). Trimming took 6 bases from V and 3 from J, leaving 18 bases between them. The germline CDR1 and CDR2 sequences are SQVTM and ANQGSEA. There are 14 residues in the CDR3. CDR3 in amino acids: CSVARGLGDYEQYF. CDR3 sequence (DNA): TGCAGCGTGGCTAGGGGACTCGGCGACTACGAGCAGTACTTC.

The V and J genes are TRBV10-1 and TRBJ2-5; 10 nucleotides agree with TRBD1. The V and J ends lost 4 bases and 3 bases, in that order; junction bases with no gene match: 8. This CDR3 is built from 16 residues. The germline gives CDR1 WNHNN, CDR2 SYGVQD (reference sequence). The CDR3 here is CASSVGTGEVEETQYF. For the CDR3, the DNA is TGCGCCAGCAGTGTCGGGACAGGGGAGGTTGAAGAGACCCAGTACTTC.

This clone appeared a few times. The chain joins TRBV4-2 to TRBJ2-1; TRBD1 aligns across 9 bases. The CDR3 covers 16 residues. Germline V CDR1 and CDR2: LGHNA, YNFKEQ. Germline trimming cut 2 bases from V and 10 bases from J; bases unmatched to any gene: 12. CDR3 amino acids: CASSQREWTGDMEQFF. CDR3 coding DNA: TGTGCCAGCAGCCAAAGAGAATGGACAGGGGACATGGAGCAGTTCTTC.

This sequence joins TRBV6-5 and TRBJ2-7, with 9 bases lining up with TRBD1. Per germline, CDR1 MNHEY and CDR2 SVGAGI. The CDR3 covers 15 residues. The V segment lost 6 bases and the J segment 0 bases; nucleotides outside the gene matches: 6. The DNA of the CDR3 is TGTGCCAGCAGCGCCGGGACAGGGTCCTCCTACGAGCAGTACTTC. As protein: CASSAGTGSSYEQYF.

The chain uses TRBV7-6 and TRBJ2-7; 8 bases are shared with TRBD2. V trimming: 5 bases; J trimming: 7 bases; junction bases outside the gene matches: 13. The germline V gene has CDR1 SGHVS and CDR2 FNYEAQ. CDR3 length equals 15 residues. CDR3 loop: CASSPRGGPFGEQYF. The CDR3 DNA reads as TGTGCCAGCAGCCCGCGCGGGGGGCCCTTCGGGGAGCAGTACTTC.

The gene calls are TRBV29-1 and TRBJ1-1; perhaps TRBD1 as D (6 bases). The CDR3 loop spans 14 amino acids. Trimming took off 5 bases at V and 4 bases at J, with 17 bases between the two ends. Germline V CDR1 and CDR2: SQVTM, ANQGSEA. The CDR3 spells CSVSRGPRGTEAFF. The CDR3 nucleotides are TGCAGCGTTTCCAGGGGTCCTCGGGGCACTGAAGCTTTCTTT.

J is TRBJ2-5 and V is TRBV5-4; D remains unclear. The CDR3 covers 14 residues. CDR1 and CDR2 (germline): SGHNT, YYREEE (reference sequence). V was trimmed by 0 bases and J by 0 bases, leaving 6 bases between them. CDR3 sequence (DNA): TGTGCCAGCAGCTTGGATAACTACCAAGAGACCCAGTACTTC. Translated: CASSLDNYQETQYF.

The gene calls are TRBV4-2 and TRBJ2-5; D gene uncertain. The DNA end is a closer match to TRBJ2-7, so the J assignment may be wrong. In germline, CDR1 is LGHNA, CDR2 YNFKEQ. This CDR3 region has 15 residues. CDR3 DNA: TGTGCCAGCAGCCAGACACCGGAAAGCTCCTACGAGCAGTACTTC. Translating gives CASSQTPESSYEQYF.

A remark on this clone: An end of the junction differs from the germline gene, which may be a read error. CDR3 coding DNA: TGCGCCAGCAGCCAGGCCAGCTTGAACACTGAAGCTCTCTTT. It codes for CASSQASLNTEALF. J is TRBJ1-1 and V is TRBV5-1; D is undetermined. CDR1 is SGHRS and CDR2 is YFSETQ in the germline V gene. This CDR3 has 14 amino acids.

This CDR3 reads CASSVTTGAYGYTF. The CDR3 region has the DNA TGTGCCAGCAGCGTTACCACAGGCGCCTATGGCTACACCTTC. V gene TRBV14 combines with J gene TRBJ1-2; weak D call: TRBD1 (5 bases). The germline gives CDR1 SGHDN, CDR2 FVKESK. CDR3 length: 14 amino acids. Trimming removed 5 bases from V and 4 bases from J, with 14 bases in between.

About this clone: Other DNA sequences in this specimen translate into the identical CDR3. The gene calls are TRBV7-9 and TRBJ2-1; perhaps TRBD2 as D (5 bases). Deletions cut 0 bases from V and 3 bases from J, with 6 bases between. Germline assignment: CDR1 SEHNR and CDR2 FQNEAQ (reference sequence). The CDR3 has 14 residues. This CDR3 is CASSLAGSYNEQFF. The CDR3 DNA follows: TGTGCCAGCAGCTTAGCGGGGAGCTACAATGAGCAGTTCTTC.

The V gene is TRBV9, the J gene TRBJ2-3; no firm D call. The CDR3 is made up of 15 amino acids. Germline-derived CDR1 and CDR2 are SGDLS and YYNGEE. V was shortened by 3 bases and J by 3 bases, with 14 bases between the two germline ends. The CDR3 here is CASSAWSSATDTQYF. CDR3 sequence (DNA): TGTGCCAGCAGCGCCTGGAGCTCGGCTACAGATACGCAGTATTTT.

The V call is TRBV11-2, the J call TRBJ2-1; D call uncertain. This CDR3 contains 14 residues. Trimming stripped 5 bases from V and 4 bases from J, with 12 bases between. Germline V gene lookup returns CDR1 SGHAT and CDR2 FQNNGV. In DNA, the CDR3 is TGTGCCAGCAGCCCCATGAGACAATACAATGAGCAGTTCTTC. Translating it yields CASSPMRQYNEQFF.

The sample holds one count of this clone. The rearrangement links TRBV19 to TRBJ2-3; tentatively, D is TRBD1 (6 bases). Germline values: CDR1 LNHDA, CDR2 SQIVND (reference sequence). V was trimmed by 1 base and J by 2 bases, leaving 16 bases between them. The CDR3 totals 17 residues. The CDR3 nucleotides are TGTGCCAGTAGTATAGGTAACAGGGCCCTACTCACAGATACGCAGTATTTT. Translation gives CASSIGNRALLTDTQYF.

The chain has TRBV7-8 and TRBJ2-5, with 13 bases that match TRBD2. The germline V gene encodes CDR1 SGHVS and CDR2 FQNEAQ. After removal of 1 base from V and 3 bases from J, the junction contained 8 bases not matched to a gene. This CDR3 contains 18 residues. CDR3 loop: CASSLGLTSGGSKETQYF. For the CDR3, the DNA is TGTGCCAGCAGCTTAGGGCTGACTAGCGGGGGGAGTAAAGAGACCCAGTACTTC.

This chain links TRBV7-9 with TRBJ2-7, with 7 bases lining up with TRBD1. Germline-derived CDR1 and CDR2 are SEHNR and FQNEAQ (reference sequence). The CDR3 length is 14 residues. V lost 5 bases to trimming and J lost 2 bases; unmatched junction nucleotides: 6. The CDR3 region is CASSLRDRPYEQYF. The CDR3 region has the DNA TGTGCCAGCAGCCTCCGGGACAGACCCTACGAGCAGTACTTC.

This clone showed up just a few times. The chain has TRBV19 and TRBJ1-4, with D perhaps TRBD1 (6 bases). This CDR3 has 15 amino acids. The germline V gene encodes CDR1 LNHDA and CDR2 SQIVND (reference sequence). The V gene lost 2 bases and the J gene lost 3 bases, with 10 bases spanning the gap. Here the CDR3 reads CASSIFGTPNEKLFF. In DNA form, the CDR3 reads TGTGCCAGTAGTATATTCGGGACACCTAATGAAAAACTGTTTTTT.

The chain has TRBV7-9 and TRBJ2-7; a possible D gene is TRBD2 (5 bases). Germline assignment: CDR1 SEHNR and CDR2 FQNEAQ (reference sequence). The length of the CDR3 is 14 residues. Between the trimmed V and J ends, which lost 2 bases and 0 bases, there was a span of 8 bases. CDR3 amino acids: CASSLQRVSYEQYF. In DNA, the CDR3 is TGTGCCAGCAGCTTACAGAGGGTCTCCTACGAGCAGTACTTC.

The genes are TRBV9 and TRBJ2-7; perhaps TRBD1 as D (5 bases). Per the germline V gene, CDR1 is SGDLS and CDR2 is YYNGEE. Trimming stripped 3 bases from V and 2 bases from J, with 12 bases between. The CDR3 has 14 amino acids. The CDR3 spells CASSASGATYEQYF. The CDR3 region has the DNA TGTGCCAGCAGCGCCAGTGGGGCCACCTACGAGCAGTACTTC. Full variable domain (remainder filled in from reference TRBV9 and TRBJ2-7): DSGVTQTPKHLITATGQRVTLRCSPRSGDLSVYWYQQSLDQGLQFLIQYYNGEERAKGNILERFSAQQFPDLHSELNLSSLELGDSALYFCASSASGATYEQYFGPGTRLTVT.

Turning to this clone: An end of the junction differs from the germline gene, which may be a read error. V gene TRBV2 combines with J gene TRBJ2-3, with unresolved D. This CDR3 has 11 amino acids. CDR1 SNHLY and CDR2 FYNNEI come from the germline V gene. The DNA of the CDR3 is TGTGCCAGCAGTGAAGGCTCAGGTTCTCTTTGG. This sequence encodes CASSEGSGSLW.

The CDR3 DNA is TGTGCCAGCAGTCCCCGGGACAGGGGTTACGAGCAGTACTTC. Its translation: CASSPRDRGYEQYF. The chain employs TRBV6-6 and TRBJ2-7; 10 positions match TRBD1. The CDR3 sequence is 14 residues long. Germline CDR1 MNHNY, CDR2 SVGAGI (reference sequence). The V segment lost 5 bases and the J segment 4 bases; nucleotides outside the gene matches: 5.

The CDR3 here is CASSYLQGTGVRELFF. The CDR3 nucleotides are TGTGCCAGCAGTTACTTGCAGGGTACGGGGGTAAGGGAACTGTTTTTT. This chain uses TRBV6-5 with TRBJ1-4; tentative D call: TRBD1 (5 bases). CDR3 length: 16 residues. Germline values: CDR1 MNHEY, CDR2 SVGAGI. Trimming removed 1 base at V and 12 bases at J, with 21 bases between.

The CDR3 sequence is CATRGIGSPLHF. CDR3 nucleotides: TGTGCCACAAGGGGGATCGGTTCACCCCTCCACTTT. The J gene is TRBJ1-6, the V gene TRBV15; a possible D gene is TRBD1 (6 bases). The CDR3 length is 12 residues. Per the germline V gene, CDR1 is LNHNV and CDR2 is YYDKDF (reference sequence). V lost 9 bases and J 9 bases, leaving 12 bases between the germline ends.

This chain joins TRBV11-2 and TRBJ1-2; D might be TRBD1 (5 bases). Germline CDR1 is SGHAT and CDR2 is FQNNGV. V lost 2 bases and J 3 bases, leaving 10 bases between the germline ends. There are 14 residues in the CDR3. In DNA form, the CDR3 reads TGTGCCAGCAGCTTAACAGGATTGGACTATGGCTACACCTTC. Amino acid sequence: CASSLTGLDYGYTF.

This chain connects TRBV5-1 to TRBJ1-1, with D perhaps matching TRBD1 (5 bases). Trimming cost V 3 bases and J 4 bases, with 10 bases left between them. The CDR3 is made up of 13 amino acids. CDR1 is SGHRS, CDR2 YFSETQ, per germline. CDR3 in DNA: TGCGCCAGCAGCTCGCAGGGAGGCACTGAAGCTTTCTTT. It translates to CASSSQGGTEAFF.